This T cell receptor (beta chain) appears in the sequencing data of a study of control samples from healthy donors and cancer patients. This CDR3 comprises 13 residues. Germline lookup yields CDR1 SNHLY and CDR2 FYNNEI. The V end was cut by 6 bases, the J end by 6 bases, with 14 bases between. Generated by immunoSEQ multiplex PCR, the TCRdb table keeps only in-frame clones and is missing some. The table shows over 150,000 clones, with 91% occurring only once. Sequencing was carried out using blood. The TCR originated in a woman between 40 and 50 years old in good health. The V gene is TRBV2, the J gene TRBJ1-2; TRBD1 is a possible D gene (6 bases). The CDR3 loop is CASSQQGLDGYTF. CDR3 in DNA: TGTGCCAGCAGCCAACAGGGTCTCGATGGCTACACCTTC.